The entry below describes one T cell receptor (beta chain). This CDR3 contains 16 residues. Germline values: CDR1 SEHNR, CDR2 FQNEAQ (reference sequence). The trim removed 4 bases at V and 1 base at J, leaving 3 bases unmatched. These data come from a study of blood T cell repertoires in COVID-19. Study as a whole: Some COVID-19 samples were acute and others convalescent; all came from the United States, Italy and Spain.

Per the authors' pipeline: Using reference gene primer amplification, nucleated cell counts were estimated. Profiled with immunoSEQ multiplex PCR; TCRdb holds only in-frame clones, not every one. Clone size and the V and J calls come from that table; the DNA yielded D and trimming. The table has tens of thousands of clones, almost 85% seen once. Sequencing was performed on peripheral blood. The rearrangement links TRBV7-9 to TRBJ2-5; TRBD2 matches 13 bases. The receptor was isolated from a woman of 80 years or more with acute or convalescent COVID-19. The DNA for the CDR3 is TGTGCCAGCAGCTCGGGACTAGCGGGACTCCAAGAGACCCAGTACTTC. This codes for CASSSGLAGLQETQYF.